These T cell receptor beta chains were read from a single sample in a study of blood T cell repertoires in COVID-19. Profiling relied on immunoSEQ multiplex PCR, and the TCRdb table lists in-frame clones only, not all of them. The top ten clones hold 11% of a sample with around 160,000 clones, roughly 77% of them seen once. Sequenced material: peripheral blood. The receptors shown here come from a human donor in a cohort sampled during active COVID-19. CDR3s include the opening cysteine and the closing phenylalanine or tryptophan. A D gene is named only where the DNA matches it firmly. Only part of the rows carry a size: once, few, many, or a class if the clone is expanded.

J gene: TRBJ1-3
CDR3 length: 12
V gene: TRBV19
clone size: NA
D gene: NA
CDR3 protein: CASRGAGNTIYF
CDR3 DNA: TGTGCCAGTAGAGGGGCTGGAAACACCATATATTTT

J gene: TRBJ2-3
CDR3 length: 15
V gene: TRBV5-4
clone size: NA
D gene: NA
CDR3 protein: CASSGEAFGTDTQYF
CDR3 DNA: TGTGCCAGTAGTGGGGAGGCATTTGGCACAGATACGCAGTATTTT

J gene: TRBJ1-1
CDR3 length: 15
V gene: TRBV12-5
clone size: NA
D gene: NA
CDR3 protein: CASGKAHSGDTEAFF
CDR3 DNA: TGTGCTAGTGGCAAAGCTCACTCCGGGGACACTGAAGCTTTCTTT

J gene: TRBJ1-3
CDR3 length: 16
V gene: TRBV3-1/TRBV3-2
clone size: NA
D gene: NA
CDR3 protein: CASSQDRGSAGNTIYF
CDR3 DNA: TGTGCCAGCAGCCAAGACCGGGGGAGTGCTGGAAACACCATATATTTT

J gene: TRBJ1-5
CDR3 length: 15
V gene: TRBV7-6
clone size: NA
D gene: TRBD1
CDR3 protein: CASSLGDRGTQPQHF
CDR3 DNA: TGTGCCAGCAGCTTAGGGGACAGGGGAACTCAGCCCCAGCATTTT

J gene: TRBJ2-1
CDR3 length: 14
V gene: TRBV6-5
clone size: NA
D gene: NA
CDR3 protein: CASTGAGEVNEQFF
CDR3 DNA: TGTGCCAGCACGGGGGCGGGAGAGGTGAATGAGCAGTTCTTC

J gene: TRBJ1-2
CDR3 length: 15
V gene: TRBV6-6
clone size: NA
D gene: NA
CDR3 protein: CASSPTTGTNYGYTF
CDR3 DNA: TGTGCCAGCAGTCCAACTACAGGGACTAACTATGGCTACACCTTC

J gene: TRBJ1-1
CDR3 length: 14
V gene: TRBV15
clone size: NA
D gene: NA
CDR3 protein: CATSTLGGNTEAFF
CDR3 DNA: TGTGCCACCAGCACCTTAGGGGGAAACACTGAAGCTTTCTTT

J gene: TRBJ2-7
CDR3 length: 14
V gene: TRBV5-4
clone size: NA
D gene: NA
CDR3 protein: CASSPELDVYEQYF
CDR3 DNA: TGTGCCAGCAGCCCCGAACTAGATGTCTACGAGCAGTACTTC

J gene: TRBJ2-7
CDR3 length: 15
V gene: TRBV5-6
clone size: NA
D gene: NA
CDR3 protein: CASSHRVAASYEQYF
CDR3 DNA: TGTGCCAGCAGCCACAGGGTGGCCGCTTCCTACGAGCAGTACTTC

J gene: TRBJ2-7
CDR3 length: 15
V gene: TRBV27
clone size: NA
D gene: TRBD1
CDR3 protein: CASRTTGVTTYEQYF
CDR3 DNA: TGTGCCAGCAGAACAACAGGGGTGACTACCTACGAGCAGTACTTC

J gene: TRBJ2-7
CDR3 length: 14
V gene: TRBV10-2
clone size: few
D gene: TRBD1
CDR3 protein: CASGDREGTYEQYF
CDR3 DNA: TGCGCCAGCGGCGACAGGGAAGGAACCTACGAGCAGTACTTC

J gene: TRBJ1-5
CDR3 length: 14
V gene: TRBV27
clone size: NA
D gene: TRBD1
CDR3 protein: CASSKQGSNQPQHF
CDR3 DNA: TGTGCCAGCAGTAAACAGGGGAGCAATCAGCCCCAGCATTTT